The following is a T cell receptor beta chain sequence with its context. This clonotype was observed a handful of times. Its antigen is still unknown. Base qualities were left out, and no much larger clone turns up one base away. This sample is drawn from a study of T-cell memory formation after mild COVID-19 (dated by TCRdb to 2020 to 2022). Regarding the complete study: TCR sequence clusters from the two donors were largely donor specific. In two donors, T-cell clones that expanded and contracted after mild COVID-19 were followed by sequencing TCRalpha and TCRbeta repertoires longitudinally. Two young, previously healthy adult volunteers, one female and one male, were included in the cohort.

Ficoll-Paque density gradient centrifugation was used to isolate PBMCs. Broad study findings and their caveats: Only two mild cases were covered by the study, and larger cohorts that include severe cases with pre-infection samples were considered necessary. The detection of some responding clones in pre-infection memory suggests that pre-existing cross-reactive memory T cells joined the SARS-CoV-2 response. Clones contracting from day 15 to 85 had balanced CD4/CD8 phenotypes, while a second wave expanding from day 15 to 37 was biased towards CD4+. The second-wave clones that peaked on day 37 were not confirmed to be SARS-CoV-2 specific. Contracting CD4+ clones appeared mostly in the CM and EM memory subsets, whereas CD8+ clones were enriched in EMRA.

CDR1 LGHNA and CDR2 YSLEER are derived from the germline V gene. At the junction V is shortened by 1 base and J by 10 bases, with 13 bases in between. Counted from cysteine to phenylalanine, this CDR3 has 13 amino acids. Of the read, only the CDR3 DNA is kept; its 39 bases are in frame from base 1. Sequencing was performed on an Illumina NovaSeq 6000. Using 5'RACE with constant-segment primers, TCRalpha and TCRbeta cDNA libraries were constructed, with sample barcodes and unique molecular identifiers added in the process. RNA was extracted from every sample with Trizol reagent. Library amplification was performed in two PCR steps, and a second sample barcode and Illumina TruSeq adapters were introduced in the second step. Sequencing of the libraries was done on an Illumina NovaSeq, producing 2 x 150 bp paired-end reads. The authors' pipeline ran thus. With migec v1.2.7, reads were demultiplexed and then collapsed into UMI-guided consensus sequences. Using mixcr v2.1.11, the UMI consensuses were aligned to TRA and TRB V and J templates and assembled into clonotypes. Expanded or contracted clonotypes were those called significant by both edgeR and NoisET, with noise models trained on biological replicates. edgeR calls used a false discovery rate-adjusted p below 0.01 and a log2 fold-change threshold of 1. As an exploratory analysis of dynamics, max-normalized trajectories of the 1000 most abundant clonotypes were examined with PCA combined with hierarchical clustering. Separately sequenced CD4+ and CD8+ repertoires were used to assign the CD4 or CD8 phenotype of responding clones. TCRdb trimmed the raw reads at Q25, called clones with MiXCR and kept productive beta chains. CDR3 protein duplicates are merged, each entry listing the most common genes and DNA. The V and J calls come from TCRdb's annotation, not from the publication. This sample comprises 470,000 or so distinct CDR3 sequences, 20% of them detected only once. The top ten constitute approximately 8.4% of the sample.

This TCR was recovered from an adult woman who had mild COVID-19 (a few samples of this study predate the infection). The sample titles of this study are shuffled in the database, so cell type and time point are left out; the donor was told from shared clones. The sequencing input was PBMCs or a T cell subset sorted from them (not recorded which). The rearranged chain carries TRBV4-3 and TRBJ1-1, with the D segment identity uncertain. The CDR3 protein is CASSQAGESVAFF. The DNA is TGCGCCAGCAGCCAAGCCGGGGAGAGCGTAGCTTTCTTT.